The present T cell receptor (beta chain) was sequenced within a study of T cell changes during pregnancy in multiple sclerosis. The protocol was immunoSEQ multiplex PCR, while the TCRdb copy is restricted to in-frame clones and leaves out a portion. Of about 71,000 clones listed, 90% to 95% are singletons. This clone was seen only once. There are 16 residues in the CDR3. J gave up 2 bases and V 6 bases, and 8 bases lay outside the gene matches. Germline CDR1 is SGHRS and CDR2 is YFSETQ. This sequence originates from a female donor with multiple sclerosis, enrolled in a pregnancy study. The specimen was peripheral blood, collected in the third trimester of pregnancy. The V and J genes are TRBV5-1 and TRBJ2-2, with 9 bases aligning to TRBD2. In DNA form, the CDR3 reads TGCGCCAGCACCTGGCTAGCGGGAATTAACACCGGGGAGCTGTTTTTT. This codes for CASTWLAGINTGELFF.